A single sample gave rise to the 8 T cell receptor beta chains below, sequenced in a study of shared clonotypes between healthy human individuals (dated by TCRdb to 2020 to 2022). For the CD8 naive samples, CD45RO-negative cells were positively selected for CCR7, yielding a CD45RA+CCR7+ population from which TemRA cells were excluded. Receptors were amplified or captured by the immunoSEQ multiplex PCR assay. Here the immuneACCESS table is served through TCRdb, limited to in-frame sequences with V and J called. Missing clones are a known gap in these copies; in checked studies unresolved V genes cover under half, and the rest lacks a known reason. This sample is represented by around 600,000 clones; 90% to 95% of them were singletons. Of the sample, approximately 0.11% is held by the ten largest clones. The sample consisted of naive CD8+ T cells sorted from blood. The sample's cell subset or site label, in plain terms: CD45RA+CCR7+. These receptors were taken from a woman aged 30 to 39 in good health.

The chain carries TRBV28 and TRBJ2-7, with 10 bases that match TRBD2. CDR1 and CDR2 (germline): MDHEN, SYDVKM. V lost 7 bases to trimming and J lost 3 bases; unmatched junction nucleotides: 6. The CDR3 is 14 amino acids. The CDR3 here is CASTGAGGIYEQYF. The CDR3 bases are TGTGCCAGCACAGGAGCGGGAGGGATCTACGAGCAGTACTTC.

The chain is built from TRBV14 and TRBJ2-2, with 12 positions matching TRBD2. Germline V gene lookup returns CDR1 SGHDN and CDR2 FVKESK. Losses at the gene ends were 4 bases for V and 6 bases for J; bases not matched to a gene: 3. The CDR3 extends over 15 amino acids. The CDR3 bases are TGTGCCAGCAGCCGCGGACTAGCGGGACCCGGGGAGCTGTTTTTT. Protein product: CASSRGLAGPGELFF.

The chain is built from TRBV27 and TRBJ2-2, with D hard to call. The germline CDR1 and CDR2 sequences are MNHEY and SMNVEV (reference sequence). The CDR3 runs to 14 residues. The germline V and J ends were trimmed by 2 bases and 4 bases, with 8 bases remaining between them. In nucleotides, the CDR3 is TGTGCCAGCAGTTTAGGGCACCTCACCGGGGAGCTGTTTTTT. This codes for CASSLGHLTGELFF.

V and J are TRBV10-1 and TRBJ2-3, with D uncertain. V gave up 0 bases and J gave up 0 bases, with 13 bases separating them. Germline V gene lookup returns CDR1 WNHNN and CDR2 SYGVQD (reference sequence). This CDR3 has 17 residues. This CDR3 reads CASSESTHKTSTDTQYF. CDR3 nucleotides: TGCGCCAGCAGTGAGTCGACACACAAAACTAGCACAGATACGCAGTATTTT.

Written as DNA, the CDR3 is TGTGCCAGCAGCTTAACAGGGGCAGGCAACGAGCAGTACTTC. Its translation is CASSLTGAGNEQYF. V gene TRBV7-8 combines with J gene TRBJ2-7; 7 bases match TRBD1. Unmatched junction bases numbered 6, after V lost 2 bases and J lost 5 bases. Germline V gene sequence: CDR1 SGHVS, CDR2 FQNEAQ. The CDR3 loop spans 14 amino acids.

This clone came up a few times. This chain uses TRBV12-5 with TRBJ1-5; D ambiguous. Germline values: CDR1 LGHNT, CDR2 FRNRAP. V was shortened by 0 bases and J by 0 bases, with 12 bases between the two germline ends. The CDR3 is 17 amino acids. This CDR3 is CASGLVPTEYSNQPQHF. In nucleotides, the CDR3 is TGTGCTAGTGGTTTGGTACCTACGGAGTATAGCAATCAGCCCCAGCATTTT.

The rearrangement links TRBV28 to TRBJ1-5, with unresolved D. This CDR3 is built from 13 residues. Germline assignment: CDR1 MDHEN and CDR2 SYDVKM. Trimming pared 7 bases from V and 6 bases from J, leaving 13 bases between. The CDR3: CASKVEGGQPQHF. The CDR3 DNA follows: TGTGCCAGCAAGGTGGAGGGTGGTCAGCCCCAGCATTTT.

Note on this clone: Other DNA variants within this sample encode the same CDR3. The CDR3 loop is CASSPRYNEQFF. CDR3 DNA: TGTGCCAGCAGCCCCCGATACAATGAGCAGTTCTTC. This rearrangement joins TRBV7-9 to TRBJ2-1; D unclear. The CDR3 sequence is 12 residues long. Trimming took off 5 bases at V and 4 bases at J, with 6 bases between the two ends. Germline-derived CDR1 and CDR2 are SEHNR and FQNEAQ (reference sequence).